This TCR beta chain was sequenced during a study of OX40 agonist ivuxolimab in advanced cancers. Study at large: Patients were given ivuxolimab, an antibody that agonizes OX40 (CD134).

Some clones are missing from TCRdb's copy, which holds only in-frame ones; the method was immunoSEQ multiplex PCR. The sample lists tens of thousands of clones, 75% to 95% occurring once. A note on this clone: The antigen remains undetermined.

V shed 4 bases and J shed 1 base, with 7 bases lying between them. The CDR3 spans 13 residues. Germline lookup yields CDR1 SGHTA and CDR2 FQGTGA. Overall study findings and caveats: Expanded peripheral T cell antigen specificity was not determined.

The chain uses TRBV7-3 and TRBJ1-1, with D maybe TRBD1 (5 bases). This TCR derives from an adult with an advanced solid tumor such as melanoma, head and neck, liver or kidney cancer. The sample here was CD4+ or CD8+ T cells sorted from blood, taken in a trial of the OX40 agonist ivuxolimab. CDR3 in amino acids: CASSSQGNTEAFF. The DNA for the CDR3 is TGTGCCAGCAGCTCCCAGGGGAACACTGAAGCTTTCTTT.